The sample holds a few counts of the clone carrying this T cell receptor (beta chain). As yet, its antigen is unknown. The data belong to a study of OX40 agonist ivuxolimab in advanced cancers. Study information: Ivuxolimab, an antibody acting as an agonist of OX40 (CD134), was used to treat patients.

The germline V gene encodes CDR1 SGHNT and CDR2 YENEEA. Trimming stripped 0 bases from V and 3 bases from J, with 9 bases between. The CDR3 spans 15 residues. Study-level results: Patients who responded partially at 0.1-3.0 mg/kg showed clonal expansion ranking among the lowest. Blood T cells, both CD4+ and CD8+, expanded clonally by week 6 at 0.1 to 3.0 mg/kg.

The protocol was immunoSEQ multiplex PCR, while the TCRdb copy is restricted to in-frame clones and leaves out a portion. The data contain tens of thousands of clones, roughly 85% of them singletons. This clonotype originated in an adult with an advanced solid tumor such as melanoma, head and neck, liver or kidney cancer. The material sequenced was CD4+ or CD8+ T cells sorted from blood, taken in a trial of the OX40 agonist ivuxolimab. The rearrangement uses TRBV11-3 and TRBJ2-1; D remains unclear. CDR3 nucleotide sequence: TGTGCCAGCAGCTTAGACCAGGCCCTCTACAATGAGCAGTTCTTC. Its translation is CASSLDQALYNEQFF.